The T cell receptor (beta chain) described here comes from a study of blood T cells in healthy people across ages. Broader study findings: Without sorted subsets, naive and antigen-experienced compartments could not be conclusively compared.

As concerns this clonotype: Its target is not known.

The authors ran a second PCR of about 7 to 11 cycles using a sample-barcoded 5' primer and a J-beta primer mix. Using its own MiXCR run on the 5' RACE reads, TCRdb lists one record per CDR3 protein. The sample records roughly 1.9 million distinct CDR3 sequences, roughly two fifths being singletons. V shed 4 bases and J shed 9 bases, with 13 bases lying between them. Germline V CDR1 and CDR2: SQVTM, ANQGSEA. The CDR3 totals 12 residues. The source is a human donor in good health. Sample: blood. V and J are TRBV29-1 and TRBJ1-5, with D perhaps TRBD1 (5 bases). The CDR3 DNA reads as TGCAGCGTTGCCAACAGGTCAGGGCCCCAGCATTTT. Amino acid sequence: CSVANRSGPQHF. Supplemented by reference TRBV29-1 and TRBJ1-5, the full variable domain reads SAVISQKPSRDICQRGTSLTIQCQVDSQVTMMFWYRQQPGQSLTLIATANQGSEATYESGFVIDKFPISRPNLTFSTLTVSNMSPEDSSIYLCSVANRSGPQHFGDGTRLSIL.